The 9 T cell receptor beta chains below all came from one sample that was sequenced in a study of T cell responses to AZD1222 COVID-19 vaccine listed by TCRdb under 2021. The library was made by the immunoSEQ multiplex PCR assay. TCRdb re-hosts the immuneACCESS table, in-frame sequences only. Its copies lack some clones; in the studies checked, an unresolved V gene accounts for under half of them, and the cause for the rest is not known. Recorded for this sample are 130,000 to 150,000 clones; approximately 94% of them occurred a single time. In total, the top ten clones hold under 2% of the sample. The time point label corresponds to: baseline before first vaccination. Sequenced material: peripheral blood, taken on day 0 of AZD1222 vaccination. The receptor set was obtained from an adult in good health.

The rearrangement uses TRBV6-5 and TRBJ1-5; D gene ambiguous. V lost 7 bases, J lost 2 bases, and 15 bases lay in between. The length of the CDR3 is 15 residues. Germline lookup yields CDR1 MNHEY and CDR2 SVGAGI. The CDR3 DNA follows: TGTGCCAGCACTCCGTCACTATCGGGCAATCAGCCCCAGCATTTT. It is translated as CASTPSLSGNQPQHF.

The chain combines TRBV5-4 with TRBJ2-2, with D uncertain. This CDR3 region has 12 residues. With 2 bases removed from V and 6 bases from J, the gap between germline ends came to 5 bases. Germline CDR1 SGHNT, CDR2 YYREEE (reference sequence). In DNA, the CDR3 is TGTGCCAGCAGCTTCGACGCCGGGGAGCTGTTTTTT. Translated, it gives CASSFDAGELFF.

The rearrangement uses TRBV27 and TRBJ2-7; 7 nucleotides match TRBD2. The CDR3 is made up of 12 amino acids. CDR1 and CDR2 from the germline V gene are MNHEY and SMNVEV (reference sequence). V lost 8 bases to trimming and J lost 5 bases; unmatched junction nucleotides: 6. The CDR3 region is CASSPGGDEQYF. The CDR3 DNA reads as TGTGCCAGCTCACCGGGAGGCGACGAGCAGTACTTC.

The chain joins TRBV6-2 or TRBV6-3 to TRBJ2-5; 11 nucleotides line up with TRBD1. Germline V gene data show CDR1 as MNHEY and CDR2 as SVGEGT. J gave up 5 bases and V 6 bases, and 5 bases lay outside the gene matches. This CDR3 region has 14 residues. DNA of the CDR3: TGTGCCAGCAGCCGGACAGGGGGCGAGGAGACCCAGTACTTC. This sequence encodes CASSRTGGEETQYF.

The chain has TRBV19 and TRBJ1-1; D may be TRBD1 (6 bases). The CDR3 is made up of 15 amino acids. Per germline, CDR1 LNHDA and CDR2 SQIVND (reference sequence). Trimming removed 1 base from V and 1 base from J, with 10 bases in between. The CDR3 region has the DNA TGTGCCAGTAGTATAGCGGGCAGGGGGAACACTGAAGCTTTCTTT. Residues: CASSIAGRGNTEAFF.

The CDR3 DNA sequence: TGTGCCAGCAGCCTGGGGCCCGAGCAGCCCCAGCATTTT. This encodes CASSLGPEQPQHF. The V call is TRBV12-3 or TRBV12-4, the J call TRBJ1-5; D might be TRBD1 (5 bases). The CDR3 spans 13 residues. V was trimmed by 6 bases and J by 7 bases, leaving 13 bases between them.

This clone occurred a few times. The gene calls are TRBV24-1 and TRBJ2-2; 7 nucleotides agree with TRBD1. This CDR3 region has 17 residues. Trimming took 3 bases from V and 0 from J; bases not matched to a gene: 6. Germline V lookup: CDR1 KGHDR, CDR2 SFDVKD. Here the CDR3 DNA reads TGTGCCACCAGTGATGCTCCGGGACAGCCGAACACCGGGGAGCTGTTTTTT. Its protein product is CATSDAPGQPNTGELFF.

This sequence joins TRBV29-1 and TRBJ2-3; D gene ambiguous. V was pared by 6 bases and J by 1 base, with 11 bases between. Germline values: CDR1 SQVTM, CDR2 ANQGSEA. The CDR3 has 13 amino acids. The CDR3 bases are TGCAGCGTCGCCAGGTCCCGCACAGATACGCAGTATTTT. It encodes CSVARSRTDTQYF.

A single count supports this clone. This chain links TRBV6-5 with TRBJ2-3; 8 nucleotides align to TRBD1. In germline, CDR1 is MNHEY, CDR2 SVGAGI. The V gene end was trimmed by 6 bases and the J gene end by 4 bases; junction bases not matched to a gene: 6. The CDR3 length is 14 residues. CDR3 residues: CASRNRGAPDTQYF. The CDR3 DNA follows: TGTGCCAGCAGGAACAGGGGGGCACCAGATACGCAGTATTTT.